The 26 T cell receptor beta chains below were found in one sample sequenced in a study of blood T cell repertoires in COVID-19. Generated by immunoSEQ multiplex PCR, the TCRdb table keeps only in-frame clones and is missing some. Of tens of thousands of clones in the sample, roughly 88% were seen once. Material for sequencing was peripheral blood. The receptors were gathered from a man in his sixties with acute or convalescent COVID-19.

Here the CDR3 reads CASQQGSYEQYF. CDR3 DNA: TGTGCCAGCCAACAGGGGTCGTACGAGCAGTACTTC. This chain uses TRBV28 with TRBJ2-7, with 7 bases matching TRBD1. V was clipped by 8 bases and J by 4 bases; unmatched bases: 5. CDR3 size: 12 residues. Germline CDR1 MDHEN, CDR2 SYDVKM.

This chain uses TRBV4-1 with TRBJ2-7, with 8 positions matching TRBD2. The CDR3 is 15 amino acids. The V gene's germline CDR1 is MGHRA and CDR2 YSYEKL. After removal of 3 bases from V and 5 bases from J, the junction contained 9 bases not matched to a gene. Here the CDR3 DNA reads TGCGCCAGCAGCCACCCCTCCGGGAGGGCCCACGAGCAGTACTTC. Translation gives CASSHPSGRAHEQYF.

V and J are TRBV5-4 and TRBJ1-1; a possible D gene is TRBD1 (5 bases). Germline V gene data show CDR1 as SGHNT and CDR2 as YYREEE (reference sequence). Trimming removed 0 bases at V and 4 bases at J, with 13 bases between. The CDR3 has 15 residues. CDR3 loop: CASSLVSGGGTEAFF. The CDR3 bases are TGTGCCAGCAGCTTGGTGTCCGGGGGTGGCACTGAAGCTTTCTTT.

DNA of the CDR3: TGTGCCAGCTCACCACTAGCGGGAGCCACAGATACGCAGTATTTT. This sequence encodes CASSPLAGATDTQYF. The genes are TRBV18 and TRBJ2-3; TRBD2 matches at 9 bases. V lost 1 base, J lost 2 bases, and 1 base stayed unmatched. CDR1 KGHSH and CDR2 LQKENI come from the germline V gene. This CDR3 has 15 residues.

The J gene is TRBJ2-2, the V gene TRBV3-1 (or the pseudogene TRBV3-2); weak D call: TRBD1 (6 bases). Trimming removed 11 bases from V and 8 bases from J, with 15 bases in between. Per the germline V gene, CDR1 is LGHDT and CDR2 is YNNKEL (reference sequence). The CDR3 has 12 amino acids. This CDR3 reads CASRQVMGELFF. The DNA for the CDR3 is TGTGCCTCCCGACAGGTCATGGGGGAGCTGTTTTTT.

The genes are TRBV11-2 and TRBJ1-5; D ambiguous. From germline, CDR1 is SGHAT and CDR2 FQNNGV. This CDR3 region has 13 residues. Trimming shortened V by 6 bases and J by 1 base, and 7 bases separated the two germline ends. The CDR3 DNA follows: TGTGCCAGCAGGGGAGGAAGCAATCAGCCCCAGCATTTT. Residues: CASRGGSNQPQHF.

In this sample, this clone turned up a few times. This chain connects TRBV5-1 to TRBJ2-7, with a tentative D call TRBD1 (6 bases). CDR3 length: 13 amino acids. Germline V gives CDR1 SGHRS, CDR2 YFSETQ. V shed 4 bases and J shed 0 bases, with 8 bases lying between them. CDR3 protein: CASSPDSSYEQYF. CDR3 in DNA: TGCGCCAGCAGCCCGGACAGCTCCTACGAGCAGTACTTC.

V usage is TRBV5-1 and J usage is TRBJ1-4; TRBD1 is a possible D gene (5 bases). V shed 1 base and J shed 2 bases, with 9 bases lying between them. Germline V gene data show CDR1 as SGHRS and CDR2 as YFSETQ. CDR3 size: 15 residues. The CDR3 DNA is TGCGCCAGCAGCTTGCTTAGGGGCACTAATGAAAAACTGTTTTTT. Residues: CASSLLRGTNEKLFF.

The chain joins TRBV7-9 to TRBJ1-2; no firm D call. This CDR3 comprises 13 residues. With 2 bases removed from V and 2 bases from J, the gap between germline ends came to 6 bases. Germline V gene sequence: CDR1 SEHNR, CDR2 FQNEAQ (reference sequence). The CDR3 bases are TGTGCCAGCAGCTTACCGGGGAACTATGGCTACACCTTC. Translation gives CASSLPGNYGYTF. Full variable domain (outside the CDR3, taken from reference TRBV7-9 and TRBJ1-2): DTGVSQNPRHKITKRGQNVTFRCDPISEHNRLYWYRQTLGQGPEFLTYFQNEAQLEKSRLLSDRFSAERPKGSFSTLEIQRTEQGDSAMYLCASSLPGNYGYTFGSGTRLTVV.

This chain connects TRBV28 to TRBJ2-1; 9 bases line up with TRBD1. The germline gives CDR1 MDHEN, CDR2 SYDVKM. The CDR3 runs to 14 residues. Trimming at V came to 3 bases and at J to 7 bases, leaving 4 bases not matched to a gene. The CDR3 spells CASSLVQGANEQFF. The CDR3 DNA reads TGTGCCAGCAGTTTGGTACAGGGGGCGAATGAGCAGTTCTTC.

CDR3 nucleotide sequence: TGTGCCAGCAGCCCTAGGGGCTCGAGACTCGGAAACACCATATATTTT. Protein product: CASSPRGSRLGNTIYF. This chain links TRBV7-9 with TRBJ1-3, with D possibly being TRBD1 (5 bases). Germline V gene lookup returns CDR1 SEHNR and CDR2 FQNEAQ (reference sequence). V was pared by 5 bases and J by 4 bases, with 18 bases between. There are 16 residues in the CDR3.

CDR3: CASSPGQGTYEQYF. The CDR3 DNA follows: TGCGCCAGCAGCCCCGGACAGGGGACCTACGAGCAGTACTTC. The J gene is TRBJ2-7, the V gene TRBV10-1; 9 nucleotides match TRBD1. CDR1 is WNHNN and CDR2 is SYGVQD in the germline V gene (reference sequence). Trimming cost V 6 bases and J 2 bases; bases outside gene matches: 5. This CDR3 region has 14 residues.

The rearrangement joins TRBV5-1 to TRBJ2-1; TRBD1 is a possible D gene (5 bases). Looked up from germline, CDR1 is SGHRS and CDR2 is YFSETQ. Trimming stripped 3 bases from V and 3 bases from J, with 16 bases between. This CDR3 region has 16 residues. As DNA, the CDR3 is TGCGCCAGCAGCTCAGGGTTTACGTCGGGCTACAATGAGCAGTTCTTC. Its translation is CASSSGFTSGYNEQFF.

The chain links TRBV29-1 to TRBJ1-4, with TRBD1 matching 9 bases. Germline CDR1 is SQVTM and CDR2 is ANQGSEA. V lost 3 bases, J lost 7 bases, and 9 bases stayed unmatched. This CDR3 is 15 amino acids long. The CDR3 sequence is CSVEFDRGIGEKLFF. The CDR3 DNA sequence: TGCAGCGTTGAGTTCGACAGGGGGATTGGTGAAAAACTGTTTTTT.

J is TRBJ2-1 and V is TRBV19, with 10 bases fitting TRBD2. Trimming removed 1 base from V and 7 bases from J; junction bases left unmatched: 7. The CDR3 extends over 16 amino acids. Germline loops: CDR1 LNHDA, CDR2 SQIVND (reference sequence). CDR3 bases: TGTGCCAGTAGTATAGTAGCAGGACTAGCGGAGAATGAGCAGTTCTTC. Protein sequence: CASSIVAGLAENEQFF. The variable domain in full, completed from reference TRBV19 and TRBJ2-1, reads DGGITQSPKYLFRKEGQNVTLSCEQNLNHDAMYWYRQDPGQGLRLIYYSQIVNDFQKGDIAEGYSVSREKKESFPLTVTSAQKNPTAFYLCASSIVAGLAENEQFFGPGTRLTVL.

The chain carries TRBV7-2 and TRBJ2-4, with 10 bases fitting TRBD2. With 5 bases clipped from V and 16 bases from J, the junction kept 11 bases outside the gene matches. This CDR3 is built from 13 residues. Germline-derived CDR1 and CDR2 are SGHTA and FQGNSA. The CDR3 nucleotides are TGTGCCAGCAGCGCACAGACTAGCGGGCTAGGATACTTC. Translated, it gives CASSAQTSGLGYF. The entire variable domain, with the rest obtained from reference TRBV7-2 and TRBJ2-4, is as follows: GAGVSQSPSNKVTEKGKDVELRCDPISGHTALYWYRQSLGQGLEFLIYFQGNSAPDKSGLPSDRFSAERTGGSVSTLTIQRTQQEDSAVYLCASSAQTSGLGYFGAGTRLSVL.

The gene calls are TRBV7-8 and TRBJ1-6; D call uncertain. Germline V gene lookup returns CDR1 SGHVS and CDR2 FQNEAQ. Trimming took 0 bases from V and 9 from J, leaving 6 bases between them. This CDR3 region has 13 residues. Written as DNA, the CDR3 is TGTGCCAGCAGCTTAGCGCTAGGTTCACCCCTCCACTTT. This codes for CASSLALGSPLHF.

The chain combines TRBV28 with TRBJ1-3; no firm D call. This CDR3 spans 14 amino acids. V was cut by 5 bases and J by 2 bases, with 10 bases left in between. CDR1 is MDHEN, CDR2 SYDVKM, per germline. CDR3 sequence (DNA): TGTGCCAGCAGTCCACGAGACACTGGAAACACCATATATTTT. It is translated as CASSPRDTGNTIYF.

The chain joins TRBV7-2 to TRBJ2-5, with 7 bases matching TRBD1. Germline V gene sequence: CDR1 SGHTA, CDR2 FQGNSA. V shed 10 bases, J shed 0 bases, and the junction held 8 bases outside the gene matches. The CDR3 covers 14 residues. The CDR3 loop is CATIGQADQETQYF. As DNA, the CDR3 is TGTGCCACCATAGGACAGGCCGACCAAGAGACCCAGTACTTC. The whole variable domain, filled in from reference TRBV7-2 and TRBJ2-5, reads GAGVSQSPSNKVTEKGKDVELRCDPISGHTALYWYRQSLGQGLEFLIYFQGNSAPDKSGLPSDRFSAERTGGSVSTLTIQRTQQEDSAVYLCATIGQADQETQYFGPGTRLLVL.

V gene TRBV29-1 combines with J gene TRBJ2-1; no firm D call. The ends were cut back, 0 bases at V and 6 bases at J, with 9 bases in the middle. Germline CDR1 is SQVTM and CDR2 is ANQGSEA. CDR3 size: 13 residues. CDR3 coding DNA: TGCAGCGTTGAAGATCAAACGGTCAATGAGCAGTTCTTC. It encodes CSVEDQTVNEQFF.

The genes are TRBV7-3 and TRBJ2-7; D may be TRBD2 (5 bases). Germline values: CDR1 SGHTA, CDR2 FQGTGA. The V end was cut by 5 bases, the J end by 6 bases, with 11 bases between. CDR3 length: 12 residues. The CDR3 coding sequence is TGTGCCAGCAGCCCGGGGAGCGTCGAGCAGTACTTC. This codes for CASSPGSVEQYF.

The chain has TRBV9 and TRBJ1-2; 7 bases map to TRBD1. CDR1 is SGDLS and CDR2 is YYNGEE in the germline V gene. J gave up 5 bases and V 0 bases, and 13 bases lay outside the gene matches. The CDR3 spans 17 residues. CDR3 protein: CASSVGPGQRFIYGYTF. The CDR3 DNA reads as TGTGCCAGCAGCGTAGGACCGGGACAGCGTTTCATTTATGGCTACACCTTC.

Worth noting for this clone: The identical CDR3 is also encoded by other nucleotide sequences in the sample. CDR3 in amino acids: CSVDPGEDTQYF. The CDR3 DNA reads TGCAGCGTCGACCCGGGAGAAGATACGCAGTATTTT. The chain combines TRBV29-1 with TRBJ2-3; possibly TRBD2 for D (6 bases). The germline V gene encodes CDR1 SQVTM and CDR2 ANQGSEA. This CDR3 comprises 12 residues. Trimming shortened V by 6 bases and J by 5 bases, and 12 bases separated the two germline ends.

This clone was detected only a few times. CDR3 in amino acids: CASSPPLDGDYGYTF. CDR3 nucleotide sequence: TGTGCCAGCAGCCCCCCTCTAGACGGCGACTATGGCTACACCTTC. The gene calls are TRBV7-9 and TRBJ1-2; D is unresolved. Looked up from germline, CDR1 is SEHNR and CDR2 is FQNEAQ (reference sequence). Trimming cost V 5 bases and J 3 bases, with 16 bases left between them. CDR3 length: 15 residues.

The chain carries TRBV3-1 (or the pseudogene TRBV3-2) and TRBJ1-1, with TRBD1 identical over 12 bases. This CDR3 has 21 residues. Germline loops: CDR1 LGHDT, CDR2 YNNKEL (reference sequence). Trimming removed 4 bases from V and 1 base from J; junction bases left unmatched: 19. The CDR3 sequence: CASSPLPGQGADTAPNTEAFF. The CDR3 region has the DNA TGTGCCAGCAGCCCGCTACCGGGACAGGGGGCCGATACAGCTCCGAACACTGAAGCTTTCTTT.

The CDR3 coding sequence is TGTGCCAGCACTGCCCAGGGCTACAATGAGCAGTTCTTC. It yields the protein CASTAQGYNEQFF. The chain links TRBV2 to TRBJ2-1; perhaps TRBD1 as D (5 bases). V was shortened by 7 bases and J by 3 bases, with 10 bases between the two germline ends. Germline CDR1 and CDR2: SNHLY and FYNNEI. This CDR3 contains 13 residues.